One sample yielded the 28 T cell receptor beta chains listed below, sequenced in a study of identical twins. From the 5' RACE reads, TCRdb called clonotypes with MiXCR, one entry per CDR3 protein. The profile shows 210,000 or so distinct CDR3 sequences, about 16% of them singletons. These data also formed part of another study, on T cells expressing NK-cell markers.

The source material was CD8+ T cells sorted from blood. Receptors originate from a woman aged 18 to 35 in good health.

This clonotype was seen more than once but under ten times. The V gene is TRBV7-9, the J gene TRBJ2-7; TRBD2 aligns across 8 bases. With V trimmed by 11 bases and J by 3 bases, 9 bases remained unmatched. Germline V gene data show CDR1 as SEHNR and CDR2 as FQNEAQ (reference sequence). This CDR3 comprises 13 residues. The CDR3 DNA sequence: TGTGCCGTTGCGGGGGGATCACTCTACGAGCAGTACTTC. Translation gives CAVAGGSLYEQYF.

This clonotype was counted many times. The chain joins TRBV20-1 to TRBJ2-7; D remains unclear. Germline CDR1 is DFQATT and CDR2 is SNEGSKA (reference sequence). This CDR3 is built from 15 residues. V was cut by 0 bases and J by 6 bases, with 18 bases left in between. The CDR3 bases are TGCAGTGCTAGAGAGAAGAGTGACTCCCCAACCGAGCAGTACTTC. The encoded protein is CSAREKSDSPTEQYF.

The rearrangement links TRBV29-1 to TRBJ1-2; the D gene is possibly TRBD1 (5 bases). From germline, CDR1 is SQVTM and CDR2 ANQGSEA. V dropped 6 bases and J dropped 0 bases, with 11 bases sitting between them. CDR3 size: 13 residues. The CDR3 reads CSVPGIANYGYTF. For the CDR3, the DNA is TGCAGCGTCCCAGGGATAGCTAACTATGGCTACACCTTC.

This clonotype was found many times. The V and J genes are TRBV20-1 and TRBJ2-1, with TRBD1 matching over 7 bases. The CDR3 is 14 residues long. From germline, CDR1 is DFQATT and CDR2 SNEGSKA (reference sequence). V gave up 0 bases and J gave up 7 bases; unmatched junction bases: 6. For the CDR3, the DNA is TGCAGTGCTAGAGATCCCGGGACAGTAAATGAGCAGTTCTTC. This encodes CSARDPGTVNEQFF.

This clonotype was seen a handful of times. V usage is TRBV7-3 and J usage is TRBJ2-2; TRBD1 aligns across 8 bases. From germline, CDR1 is SGHTA and CDR2 FQGTGA. After removal of 5 bases from V and 0 bases from J, the junction contained 11 bases not matched to a gene. The CDR3 is 18 amino acids. The CDR3 is CASSTRTGLIANTGELFF. CDR3 nucleotide sequence: TGTGCCAGCAGCACCCGGACAGGGTTAATCGCGAACACCGGGGAGCTGTTTTTT.

This clonotype was detected a few times. The gene calls are TRBV20-1 and TRBJ2-1; TRBD2 matches 9 bases. V trimming: 2 bases; J trimming: 5 bases; junction bases outside the gene matches: 7. Per germline, CDR1 DFQATT and CDR2 SNEGSKA (reference sequence). CDR3 length: 15 residues. The CDR3 coding sequence is TGCAGTGCTAGATGGGCTAGCGGGGTCAACAATGAGCAGTTCTTC. This gives the protein CSARWASGVNNEQFF.

The CDR3 nucleotides read TGTGCCAGCAGCCCCACGGCCGGAGAATTTTATGGCTACACCTTC. This codes for CASSPTAGEFYGYTF. This chain connects TRBV11-2 to TRBJ1-2; D unresolved. V dropped 5 bases and J dropped 5 bases, with 18 bases sitting between them. Germline V CDR1 and CDR2: SGHAT, FQNNGV. The CDR3 is 15 residues long.

This clonotype came up a few times. This chain uses TRBV7-8 with TRBJ1-1; D not certain. Germline V gene lookup returns CDR1 SGHVS and CDR2 FQNEAQ. The CDR3 loop spans 13 amino acids. The V and J ends lost 5 bases and 6 bases respectively, with 13 bases between them. CDR3 protein: CASSTPKISEAFF. CDR3 nucleotide sequence: TGTGCCAGCAGCACCCCCAAAATCTCTGAAGCTTTCTTT.

This clonotype was detected a few times. This chain joins TRBV27 and TRBJ2-1; D is ambiguous. CDR1 and CDR2 (germline): MNHEY, SMNVEV (reference sequence). The CDR3 loop spans 14 amino acids. V lost 5 bases to trimming and J lost 6 bases, with 14 bases between them. CDR3 sequence reads: CASSPPDQVNEQFF. CDR3 in DNA: TGTGCCAGCAGTCCACCGGACCAAGTCAATGAGCAGTTCTTC.

The rearrangement links TRBV7-9 to TRBJ2-1, with 10 bases aligning to TRBD2. V dropped 3 bases and J dropped 14; count of bases not matched to a gene: 16. This CDR3 region has 16 residues. Per the germline V gene, CDR1 is SEHNR and CDR2 is FQNEAQ (reference sequence). CDR3 residues: CASSFLAGAPIYREFF. As DNA, the CDR3 is TGTGCCAGCAGCTTCCTAGCGGGAGCCCCAATATACAGAGAGTTCTTC.

This clonotype was found a few times. The J gene is TRBJ2-3, the V gene TRBV5-6; 8 bases are a match to TRBD1. The germline CDR1 and CDR2 sequences are SGHDT and YYEEEE. The ends lost 4 bases at V and 1 base at J; junction bases unmatched: 8. The CDR3 extends over 16 amino acids. This CDR3 is CASSLFLTGGTDTQYF. CDR3 DNA: TGTGCCAGCAGCCTTTTCCTGACAGGGGGCACAGATACGCAGTATTTT. The whole variable domain, remainder taken from reference TRBV5-6 and TRBJ2-3, is DAGVTQSPTHLIKTRGQQVTLRCSPKSGHDTVSWYQQALGQGPQFIFQYYEEEERQRGNFPDRFSGHQFPNYSSELNVNALLLGDSALYLCASSLFLTGGTDTQYFGPGTRLTVL.

This clonotype was found a few times. This rearrangement joins TRBV12-3 or TRBV12-4 to TRBJ2-1; D is unclear. This CDR3 contains 14 residues. V gave up 3 bases and J gave up 10 bases, with 16 bases separating them. For the CDR3, the DNA is TGTGCCAGCAGTTTTGGCGGTCCCCTAACGGAGCAGTTCTTC. This sequence encodes CASSFGGPLTEQFF.

This clonotype was counted only a few times. The CDR3 DNA reads as TGTGCTAGTTGGGGGACAAACTCCTACGAGCAGTACTTC. Translated, it gives CASWGTNSYEQYF. J is TRBJ2-7 and V is TRBV12-5; weak D call: TRBD1 (6 bases). The V and J ends lost 8 bases and 0 bases respectively, with 11 bases between them. Germline CDR1 LGHNT, CDR2 FRNRAP. There are 13 residues in the CDR3.

This clonotype was seen more than once but under ten times. The chain is built from TRBV12-3 or TRBV12-4 and TRBJ1-2; D is unclear. The CDR3 spans 16 residues. Trimming left V 3 bases short and J 7 bases short, with 21 bases between. In DNA, the CDR3 is TGTGCCAGCAGTTTGGAAGGGTTCACTTTCTATTCTGGCTACACCTTC. It specifies CASSLEGFTFYSGYTF.

This sequence joins TRBV6-1 and TRBJ2-7, with 9 bases that match TRBD1. The junction had 7 bases not matched to a gene; V was cut back by 7 bases and J by 3 bases. Germline-derived CDR1 and CDR2 are MNHNS and SASEGT. The CDR3 covers 14 residues. The DNA of the CDR3 is TGTGCCAGCAAACCGGGACAGGGAATCTACGAGCAGTACTTC. Protein: CASKPGQGIYEQYF.

The chain recombines TRBV11-2 with TRBJ2-7, with D maybe TRBD2 (5 bases). Looked up from germline, CDR1 is SGHAT and CDR2 is FQNNGV. The CDR3 runs to 12 residues. V gave up 7 bases and J gave up 7 bases, with 14 bases separating them. The DNA of the CDR3 is TGTGCCAGCACCCCCATAAGCGGAGAGCAGTACTTC. Translated, it gives CASTPISGEQYF.

The CDR3 reads CASSPLAGGAVEQFF. The CDR3 DNA reads TGTGCCAGCAGCCCACTAGCGGGGGGGGCAGTTGAGCAGTTCTTC. This chain joins TRBV7-9 and TRBJ2-1, with 13 bases aligning to TRBD2. Germline V gene data show CDR1 as SEHNR and CDR2 as FQNEAQ (reference sequence). The CDR3 runs to 15 residues. Germline trimming cut 5 bases from V and 9 bases from J; bases unmatched to any gene: 7.

The CDR3 spells CASSALAGVLDTQYF. The CDR3 DNA reads TGTGCCAGCAGCGCCTTAGCGGGGGTCCTTGATACGCAGTATTTT. The chain uses TRBV9 and TRBJ2-3; 9 nucleotides align to TRBD2. The trim removed 3 bases at V and 6 bases at J, leaving 8 bases unmatched. The CDR3 runs to 15 residues. Germline values: CDR1 SGDLS, CDR2 YYNGEE.

This clonotype was picked up a small number of times. The rearrangement joins TRBV11-3 to TRBJ2-1, with 8 nucleotides matching TRBD2. The germline gives CDR1 SGHNT, CDR2 YENEEA. The CDR3 spans 15 residues. After removal of 4 bases from V and 8 bases from J, the junction contained 10 bases not matched to a gene. CDR3 in amino acids: CASSSQRGSRDEQFF. CDR3 sequence (DNA): TGTGCCAGCAGCTCCCAGCGGGGGTCGCGAGATGAGCAGTTCTTC.

This clonotype was recorded a few times. This sequence joins TRBV12-5 and TRBJ2-2, with 9 bases matching TRBD1. This CDR3 contains 15 residues. Germline CDR1 LGHNT, CDR2 FRNRAP. V lost 5 bases and J lost 7; bases outside the gene matches: 8. DNA for the CDR3: TGTGCTAGTGGTACGGGACAGGGTAACTTCGGGGAGCTGTTTTTT. It translates to CASGTGQGNFGELFF.

A few counts support this clonotype. The V and J genes are TRBV29-1 and TRBJ2-7; D may match TRBD1 or TRBD2 (5 bases each). The ends were cut back, 6 bases at V and 6 bases at J, with 12 bases in the middle. Germline CDR1 and CDR2: SQVTM and ANQGSEA. The CDR3 has 11 residues. The CDR3 DNA reads TGCAGCGTCGGTGCAGGGAGCGAGCAGTACTTC. Translation: CSVGAGSEQYF.

The chain employs TRBV24-1 and TRBJ2-3, with 9 nucleotides matching TRBD2. With V trimmed by 6 bases and J by 4 bases, 4 bases remained unmatched. The germline V gene has CDR1 KGHDR and CDR2 SFDVKD. CDR3 length equals 14 residues. CDR3 coding DNA: TGTGCCACCAGTCCTAGCGGGACCGCAGATACGCAGTATTTT. Amino acids: CATSPSGTADTQYF.

J is TRBJ1-2 and V is TRBV20-1, with D perhaps TRBD1 (5 bases). The CDR3 runs 14 residues. The V and J ends lost 3 bases and 1 base respectively, with 12 bases between them. Germline-derived CDR1 and CDR2 are DFQATT and SNEGSKA (reference sequence). CDR3 in amino acids: CSARSSGFNYGYTF. In DNA form, the CDR3 reads TGCAGTGCTAGGTCCTCAGGGTTTAACTATGGCTACACCTTC.

A few counts support this clonotype. The rearrangement links TRBV14 to TRBJ2-1; no definite D call. V was cut by 2 bases and J by 3 bases, with 11 bases left in between. This CDR3 comprises 15 residues. Germline assignment: CDR1 SGHDN and CDR2 FVKESK. CDR3 nucleotides: TGTGCCAGCAGCCAATTGGATAAATTCTACAATGAGCAGTTCTTC. Its protein is CASSQLDKFYNEQFF.

This clonotype was counted a single time. This chain connects TRBV4-3 to TRBJ2-7; D remains ambiguous. The CDR3 is 14 amino acids. CDR1 is LGHNA, CDR2 YSLEER, per germline. V was trimmed by 1 base and J by 9 bases, leaving 16 bases between them. The CDR3 DNA reads TGCGCCAGCAGCCAAGCGGCCGACCTCGGCGTGCAGTACTTC. This translates into CASSQAADLGVQYF.

The rearrangement links TRBV6-2 or TRBV6-3 to TRBJ1-1, with a tentative D call TRBD1 (6 bases). Germline V gene data show CDR1 as MNHEY and CDR2 as SVGEGT. The CDR3 contains 15 residues. With 2 bases removed from V and 3 bases from J, the gap between germline ends came to 13 bases. CDR3 sequence: CASSYPQGGDTEAFF. The CDR3 coding sequence is TGTGCCAGCAGTTACCCACAGGGCGGAGACACTGAAGCTTTCTTT.

There are a few counts of this clonotype. This sequence joins TRBV29-1 and TRBJ2-5; D not certain. Germline CDR1 and CDR2: SQVTM and ANQGSEA. The CDR3 spans 11 residues. V gave up 4 bases and J gave up 2 bases, with 5 bases separating them. The CDR3 DNA sequence: TGCAGCGTTGGTCTGCAAGAGACCCAGTACTTC. It specifies CSVGLQETQYF. The variable domain in full, with the rest retrieved from reference TRBV29-1 and TRBJ2-5, is SAVISQKPSRDICQRGTSLTIQCQVDSQVTMMFWYRQQPGQSLTLIATANQGSEATYESGFVIDKFPISRPNLTFSTLTVSNMSPEDSSIYLCSVGLQETQYFGPGTRLLVL.

This clonotype turned up a few times. V usage is TRBV5-1 and J usage is TRBJ1-5; TRBD1 matches at 7 bases. Germline CDR1 is SGHRS and CDR2 is YFSETQ. The length of the CDR3 is 14 residues. Unmatched junction bases numbered 3, after V lost 3 bases and J lost 3 bases. For the CDR3, the DNA is TGCGCCAGCAGCTGGACAGGACCCAATCAGCCCCAGCATTTT. Amino acid sequence: CASSWTGPNQPQHF.